This T cell receptor (beta chain) appears in the sequencing data of a study of blood T cell repertoires in COVID-19. Background on the study: The origin of the acute and convalescent COVID-19 samples was the United States, Italy and Spain.

Authors' processing steps: Reference gene primer amplification in the assay estimated nucleated cell counts. Measured with immunoSEQ multiplex PCR; TCRdb has only the in-frame clones, and not every one. Clonal size and the V and J genes are those of that table, whereas D and trimming came from the DNA. The repertoire holds 25,000 or so clones, with around 90% as singletons. The sample consisted of peripheral blood. This TCR was recovered from a human donor in a cohort sampled during active COVID-19.

The CDR3 reads CASSEVGQGRYGYTF. The CDR3 coding sequence is TGTGCCAGCAGTGAAGTGGGACAGGGTCGCTATGGCTACACCTTC. V usage is TRBV6-1 and J usage is TRBJ1-2; 9 bases are shared with TRBD1. Germline lookup yields CDR1 MNHNS and CDR2 SASEGT. The CDR3 covers 15 residues. Unmatched junction bases numbered 4, after V lost 1 base and J lost 4 bases.